Following are 26 T cell receptor beta chains from one sample sequenced in a study of blood T cell repertoires in COVID-19. Here immunoSEQ multiplex PCR was the method, and the copy in TCRdb shows in-frame clones only, minus some. The sample includes 110,000 to 150,000 clones, 85% to 90% seen only once; the top ten take approximately 10%. The sequenced sample was peripheral blood. Receptors originate from a woman older than 75 with acute or convalescent COVID-19.

This sequence joins TRBV11-2 and TRBJ2-5, with TRBD1 as a possible D gene (6 bases). Trimming pared 5 bases from V and 5 bases from J, leaving 15 bases between. The germline CDR1 and CDR2 sequences are SGHAT and FQNNGV. This CDR3 has 14 amino acids. Written as DNA, the CDR3 is TGTGCCAGCAGCCCAGGGGACCCGAGGGAGACCCAGTACTTC. It translates to CASSPGDPRETQYF. Supplemented by reference TRBV11-2 and TRBJ2-5, the full variable domain reads EAGVAQSPRYKIIEKRQSVAFWCNPISGHATLYWYQQILGQGPKLLIQFQNNGVVDDSQLPKDRFSAERLKGVDSTLKIQPAKLEDSAVYLCASSPGDPRETQYFGPGTRLLVL.

The chain is built from TRBV7-6 and TRBJ1-4, with TRBD1 matching 9 bases. This CDR3 contains 16 residues. CDR1 is SGHVS and CDR2 is FNYEAQ in the germline V gene. J gave up 6 bases and V 5 bases, and 10 bases lay outside the gene matches. In DNA form, the CDR3 reads TGTGCCAGCAGCCAAGGCACGGGACAGGGATATGAAAAACTGTTTTTT. Translated, it gives CASSQGTGQGYEKLFF.

The J gene is TRBJ2-1, the V gene TRBV6-5; D might be TRBD2 (6 bases). The CDR3 runs 14 residues. Trimming removed 2 bases from V and 8 bases from J, with 13 bases in between. From germline, CDR1 is MNHEY and CDR2 SVGAGI. CDR3 sequence: CASSYGSGGYEQFF. In DNA form, the CDR3 reads TGTGCCAGCAGTTACGGGAGTGGGGGGTATGAGCAGTTCTTC.

J is TRBJ1-1 and V is TRBV5-1; TRBD1 is a possible D gene (6 bases). V lost 0 bases and J lost 4, with 13 bases in between. CDR1 and CDR2 (germline): SGHRS, YFSETQ. This CDR3 has 15 amino acids. For the CDR3, the DNA is TGCGCCAGCAGCTTGGGGGCGGGGGCCGGCACTGAAGCTTTCTTT. Translated: CASSLGAGAGTEAFF.

The V call is TRBV11-2, the J call TRBJ1-1, with TRBD1 matching over 12 bases. The V gene's germline CDR1 is SGHAT and CDR2 FQNNGV. J was trimmed by 3 bases and V by 6 bases; bases with no gene match: 5. The CDR3 is 15 residues long. The CDR3 DNA reads as TGTGCCAGCAGACCGGGACAGGGGGCGGACACTGAAGCTTTCTTT. It translates to CASRPGQGADTEAFF.

The J gene is TRBJ1-2, the V gene TRBV4-3; D unresolved. V lost 0 bases and J 0 bases, leaving 5 bases between the germline ends. The CDR3 sequence is 14 residues long. Germline-derived CDR1 and CDR2 are LGHNA and YSLEER. CDR3 DNA sequence: TGCGCCAGCAGCCAAGATCTTACTAACTATGGCTACACCTTC. This encodes CASSQDLTNYGYTF.

This chain links TRBV11-2 with TRBJ2-1; TRBD2 aligns across 13 bases. This CDR3 comprises 16 residues. The germline gives CDR1 SGHAT, CDR2 FQNNGV. Trimming took 3 bases from V and 9 from J; bases not matched to a gene: 8. CDR3 in amino acids: CASSFVTSGGEGEQFF. CDR3 DNA sequence: TGTGCCAGCAGCTTCGTTACTAGCGGGGGGGAAGGTGAGCAGTTCTTC.

The chain employs TRBV5-1 and TRBJ1-2; D gene unclear. The germline V gene encodes CDR1 SGHRS and CDR2 YFSETQ. This CDR3 is 14 amino acids long. V was cut by 4 bases and J by 4 bases, with 14 bases left in between. The CDR3, as DNA: TGCGCCAGCAGCACGACAACACCAGCCTATGGCTACACCTTC. Translated, it gives CASSTTTPAYGYTF.

The chain carries TRBV16 and TRBJ1-4; 8 bases match TRBD1. V gave up 2 bases and J gave up 2 bases; unmatched junction bases: 13. Germline V lookup: CDR1 KGHSY, CDR2 FQNENV. The CDR3 has 19 residues. CDR3 sequence: CASSQTHRTGFTTNEKLFF. The CDR3 coding sequence is TGTGCCAGCAGCCAAACCCACCGGACAGGGTTTACCACTAATGAAAAACTGTTTTTT.

This clone showed up just a few times. This chain uses TRBV7-2 with TRBJ1-2; TRBD1 aligns across 8 bases. V lost 0 bases to trimming and J lost 4 bases; unmatched junction nucleotides: 4. Germline assignment: CDR1 SGHTA and CDR2 FQGNSA. This CDR3 comprises 15 residues. Here the CDR3 DNA reads TGTGCCAGCAGCTTAGCGACTGGGACAGGCTATGGCTACACCTTC. This gives the protein CASSLATGTGYGYTF.

CDR3 DNA sequence: TGTGCCAGCAGCTTGGAGCGGACGTATGGCTACACCTTC. It codes for CASSLERTYGYTF. The V call is TRBV5-6, the J call TRBJ1-2; D is unclear. The CDR3 sequence is 13 residues long. The germline gives CDR1 SGHDT, CDR2 YYEEEE. With 0 bases removed from V and 5 bases from J, the gap between germline ends came to 8 bases. Based on the CDR3 plus reference TRBV5-6 and TRBJ1-2, the full variable domain is DAGVTQSPTHLIKTRGQQVTLRCSPKSGHDTVSWYQQALGQGPQFIFQYYEEEERQRGNFPDRFSGHQFPNYSSELNVNALLLGDSALYLCASSLERTYGYTFGSGTRLTVV.

The chain recombines TRBV21-1 with TRBJ1-1. TRBV21-1 corresponds to a pseudogene. There are 12 residues in the CDR3. CDR3 in amino acids: CASTPMNTEAFF. CDR3 in DNA: TGTGCCAGCACCCCTATGAACACTGAAGCTTTCTTT.

CDR3 sequence (DNA): TGCAGTGCGAACAGGAAAGAGACCCAGTACTTC. Translation gives CSANRKETQYF. The rearrangement uses TRBV20-1 and TRBJ2-5; maybe TRBD1 (5 bases). Trimming stripped 6 bases from V and 3 bases from J, with 8 bases between. This CDR3 comprises 11 residues. Germline values: CDR1 DFQATT, CDR2 SNEGSKA (reference sequence).

The genes are TRBV18 and TRBJ2-2; tentative D call: TRBD1 (5 bases). This CDR3 contains 17 residues. The V end lost 1 base, the J end lost 2 bases, and 14 bases lay between the germline ends. The germline V gene has CDR1 KGHSH and CDR2 LQKENI. CDR3 region: CASSPQVRAPNTGELFF. The CDR3 region has the DNA TGTGCCAGCTCACCACAGGTCAGGGCTCCAAACACCGGGGAGCTGTTTTTT.

The CDR3 here is CASNVGGGEAFF. The CDR3 nucleotides are TGTGCCAGCAACGTTGGGGGAGGGGAAGCTTTCTTT. This chain links TRBV12-3 or TRBV12-4 with TRBJ1-1; maybe TRBD1 (5 bases). This CDR3 is built from 12 residues. Between the trimmed V and J ends, which lost 7 bases and 8 bases, there was a span of 14 bases.

The table lists this clone with a few counts. The CDR3 sequence is CASSFQGASTEAFF. For the CDR3, the DNA is TGTGCCAGCAGCTTTCAGGGGGCTAGCACTGAAGCTTTCTTT. The gene calls are TRBV7-9 and TRBJ1-1; TRBD1 agrees at 8 bases. Germline V gene lookup returns CDR1 SEHNR and CDR2 FQNEAQ (reference sequence). The CDR3 has 14 residues. The junction had 4 bases not matched to a gene; V was cut back by 3 bases and J by 4 bases.

This chain joins TRBV30 and TRBJ1-2; 10 nucleotides line up with TRBD1. The junction had 15 bases not matched to a gene; V was cut back by 1 base and J by 4 bases. Germline V gene sequence: CDR1 GTSNPN, CDR2 SVGIG (reference sequence). The CDR3 covers 18 residues. The CDR3 sequence: CAWSARRDRGPLLYGYTF. The CDR3 nucleotides read TGTGCCTGGAGTGCCCGTCGGGACAGGGGACCCCTCCTCTATGGCTACACCTTC.

The chain links TRBV9 to TRBJ2-1; the D gene is possibly TRBD1 (5 bases). The CDR3 loop spans 20 amino acids. Germline V gene data show CDR1 as SGDLS and CDR2 as YYNGEE. V was cut by 0 bases and J by 4 bases, with 26 bases left in between. CDR3 bases: TGTGCCAGCAGCGTAGCTTCGGCGCAGGGTCGGAGTGGGCTATACAATGAGCAGTTCTTC. This encodes CASSVASAQGRSGLYNEQFF.

This clone was counted once. CDR3 residues: CASSYSTGSAAFF. DNA for the CDR3: TGTGCCAGCAGTTACTCTACCGGGTCAGCGGCTTTCTTT. The chain combines TRBV6-2 or TRBV6-3 with TRBJ1-1, with D uncertain. The germline V gene encodes CDR1 MNHEY and CDR2 SVGEGT. This CDR3 has 13 amino acids. V lost 0 bases and J 11 bases, leaving 13 bases between the germline ends.

J is TRBJ1-4 and V is TRBV9; possible D gene TRBD1, 6 bases. The CDR3 covers 15 residues. V lost 0 bases and J lost 5, with 11 bases in between. Germline V lookup: CDR1 SGDLS, CDR2 YYNGEE. Written as DNA, the CDR3 is TGTGCCAGCAGCGTAGGGGGGCGCGAGAATGAAAAACTGTTTTTT. Its protein is CASSVGGRENEKLFF.

The chain combines TRBV5-1 with TRBJ2-2; the D is unclear. Germline values: CDR1 SGHRS, CDR2 YFSETQ. V lost 5 bases and J 0 bases, leaving 17 bases between the germline ends. CDR3 length: 17 amino acids. Here the CDR3 reads CASRLSVGVSNTGELFF. In nucleotides, the CDR3 is TGCGCCAGCAGACTATCGGTAGGCGTATCGAACACCGGGGAGCTGTTTTTT.

The chain employs TRBV5-4 and TRBJ1-1; the D gene is possibly TRBD1 (6 bases). Germline values: CDR1 SGHNT, CDR2 YYREEE (reference sequence). Trimming took 5 bases from V and 0 from J, leaving 11 bases between them. The CDR3 is 14 amino acids. This CDR3 reads CASRSDRMNTEAFF. The CDR3 DNA reads as TGTGCCAGCAGGTCCGACAGGATGAACACTGAAGCTTTCTTT.

The rearrangement links TRBV13 to TRBJ1-1; 8 bases agree with TRBD1. Germline lookup yields CDR1 PRHDT and CDR2 FYEKMQ (reference sequence). Trimming took 4 bases from V and 4 from J; bases not matched to a gene: 8. The CDR3 runs to 15 residues. The chain's CDR3 is CASSSKTGAVTEAFF. DNA of the CDR3: TGTGCCAGCAGCTCTAAGACAGGGGCGGTCACTGAAGCTTTCTTT. Filled out from reference TRBV13 and TRBJ1-1, the complete variable domain reads AAGVIQSPRHLIKEKRETATLKCYPIPRHDTVYWYQQGPGQDPQFLISFYEKMQSDKGSIPDRFSAQQFSDYHSELNMSSLELGDSALYFCASSSKTGAVTEAFFGQGTRLTVV.

The chain uses TRBV28 and TRBJ1-2; D ambiguous. Germline values: CDR1 MDHEN, CDR2 SYDVKM. V was cut by 2 bases and J by 0 bases, with 13 bases left in between. This CDR3 region has 16 residues. CDR3 nucleotides: TGTGCCAGCAGTTTAATGTATGAGTATACTAACTATGGCTACACCTTC. Residues: CASSLMYEYTNYGYTF.

The gene calls are TRBV6-4 and TRBJ1-2; weak D call: TRBD1 (6 bases). V dropped 4 bases and J dropped 3 bases, with 12 bases sitting between them. Germline V gene sequence: CDR1 MRHNA, CDR2 SNTAGT. CDR3 length equals 14 residues. The DNA of the CDR3 is TGTGCCAGCAGTGCCCAGGCAGGGGACTATGGCTACACCTTC. As protein: CASSAQAGDYGYTF.

The chain combines TRBV12-3 or TRBV12-4 with TRBJ2-5, with a weak D call TRBD1 (6 bases). Deletions cut 7 bases from V and 4 bases from J, with 13 bases between. The CDR3 has 13 residues. For the CDR3, the DNA is TGTGCCAGCAAACCCAGGGGAGTAGAGACCCAGTACTTC. Its translation is CASKPRGVETQYF.